The next 17 T cell receptor beta chains were all read from a single sample in a study of blood T cells in healthy people across ages. Primed by a sample-barcoded 5' primer and a J-beta primer mix, a second PCR proceeded for about 6 to 12 cycles. TCRdb fed the 5' RACE reads into MiXCR, producing one record per CDR3 protein. This table holds approximately 1,000,000 distinct CDR3 sequences, over 35% found once. The source material was blood. These receptors originate from a woman aged 60-70 years in good health.

The chain recombines TRBV10-2 with TRBJ2-5; D is ambiguous. CDR3 size: 14 residues. Germline CDR1 is WSHSY and CDR2 is SAAADI. V was cut by 4 bases and J by 11 bases, with 20 bases left in between. The chain's CDR3 is CASSVSSGGDEQYF. The CDR3 DNA follows: TGCGCCAGCAGTGTATCATCCGGTGGGGATGAGCAGTACTTC.

The sample holds a few counts of this clonotype. This sequence joins TRBV6-6 and TRBJ1-2; the match to TRBD1 covers 10 bases. Germline-derived CDR1 and CDR2 are MNHNY and SVGAGI (reference sequence). The junction had 6 bases not matched to a gene; V was cut back by 6 bases and J by 2 bases. The CDR3 totals 15 residues. CDR3: CASSYGTGVNYGYTF. Written as DNA, the CDR3 is TGTGCCAGCAGCTACGGGACAGGGGTAAACTATGGCTACACCTTC.

This clonotype appeared a few times. CDR3: CASSSGGSGRGYTF. CDR3 sequence (DNA): TGTGCCAGCAGTTCCGGTGGGTCAGGGCGGGGCTACACCTTC. The V gene is TRBV27, the J gene TRBJ1-2, with D possibly being TRBD1 (5 bases). This CDR3 contains 14 residues. Germline assignment: CDR1 MNHEY and CDR2 SMNVEV (reference sequence). Trimming took 4 bases from V and 8 from J, leaving 17 bases between them.

The sample holds a few counts of this clonotype. The chain couples TRBV27 to TRBJ2-7; D is ambiguous. The V end was cut by 1 base, the J end by 7 bases, with 14 bases between. This CDR3 spans 14 amino acids. Germline CDR1 is MNHEY and CDR2 is SMNVEV (reference sequence). The CDR3 DNA reads TGTGCCAGCAGTTTATTCCGATCGGTTAGGGAGCAGTACTTC. Translating it yields CASSLFRSVREQYF.

Only one count was recorded for this clonotype. The CDR3 bases are TGTGCCAGCAGTTTTACTAGCGGCCTCTCCTACAATGAGCAGTTCTTC. It yields the protein CASSFTSGLSYNEQFF. The V and J genes are TRBV12-3 or TRBV12-4 and TRBJ2-1, with 8 nucleotides matching TRBD2. Losses at the gene ends were 3 bases for V and 0 bases for J; bases not matched to a gene: 4. The CDR3 has 16 residues.

The chain carries TRBV6-5 and TRBJ1-5, with D perhaps matching TRBD1 (5 bases). The germline gives CDR1 MNHEY, CDR2 SVGAGI. Between the trimmed V and J ends, which lost 0 bases and 3 bases, there was a span of 9 bases. This CDR3 comprises 15 residues. The CDR3 region is CASSYSAGLNQPQHF. For the CDR3, the DNA is TGTGCCAGCAGTTACTCAGCAGGGCTCAATCAGCCCCAGCATTTT.

This clonotype was seen more than once but under ten times. This rearrangement joins TRBV20-1 to TRBJ2-7; no clear D gene. Looked up from germline, CDR1 is DFQATT and CDR2 is SNEGSKA (reference sequence). Trimming took 1 base from V and 2 from J, leaving 18 bases between them. This CDR3 is 16 amino acids long. This CDR3 is CSARGQPVTPPYEQYF. The CDR3, as DNA: TGCAGTGCTAGAGGACAACCTGTAACACCCCCCTACGAGCAGTACTTC.

This clonotype came up a few times. The chain uses TRBV5-1 and TRBJ2-7; TRBD2 aligns across 16 bases. The germline CDR1 and CDR2 sequences are SGHRS and YFSETQ. This CDR3 has 13 amino acids. J lost 7 bases, V lost 7 bases, and 2 bases had no gene match. The CDR3 DNA is TGCGCCAGCGGGGGACTAGCGGGAGGGGAGCAGTACTTC. Protein: CASGGLAGGEQYF.

There are a few counts of this clonotype. The chain uses TRBV5-1 and TRBJ2-1; 7 nucleotides match TRBD2. Looked up from germline, CDR1 is SGHRS and CDR2 is YFSETQ. The CDR3 is 18 amino acids. V shed 0 bases and J 6 bases; nucleotides not matched to a gene: 15. CDR3 protein: CASSLVPQAGQWGNEQFF. The CDR3 coding sequence is TGCGCCAGCAGCTTGGTACCGCAAGCGGGGCAATGGGGCAATGAGCAGTTCTTC.

There are many counts of this clonotype. This rearrangement joins TRBV5-6 to TRBJ2-7, with D hard to call. CDR1 and CDR2 from the germline V gene are SGHDT and YYEEEE. V lost 2 bases and J lost 0, with 15 bases in between. The CDR3 is made up of 16 amino acids. Written as DNA, the CDR3 is TGTGCCAGCAGCTTCGGAGATGATTATGCCTCCTACGAGCAGTACTTC. This translates into CASSFGDDYASYEQYF.

This clonotype was found a few times. V usage is TRBV2 and J usage is TRBJ2-5; D remains unclear. Germline CDR1 SNHLY, CDR2 FYNNEI. CDR3 length: 15 residues. The ends were cut back, 4 bases at V and 1 base at J, with 13 bases in the middle. The CDR3 region has the DNA TGTGCCAGCAGTGCAGGATCCGGCACCCAAGAGACCCAGTACTTC. It codes for CASSAGSGTQETQYF.

The gene calls are TRBV20-1 and TRBJ1-2; maybe TRBD1 (6 bases). The ends were cut back, 0 bases at V and 4 bases at J, with 15 bases in the middle. This CDR3 contains 15 residues. Germline V CDR1 and CDR2: DFQATT, SNEGSKA (reference sequence). In DNA form, the CDR3 reads TGCAGTGCTAGAGAAGTCGGGGGGCTAGGCTATGGCTACACCTTC. This translates into CSAREVGGLGYGYTF.

The V and J genes are TRBV27 and TRBJ2-4, with D tentatively TRBD1 or TRBD2 (5 bases each). TRBJ2-7 matches the DNA end more closely, so the J call is doubtful. The CDR3 has 12 residues. In germline, CDR1 is MNHEY, CDR2 SMNVEV (reference sequence). CDR3 sequence: CASSSGRNEQYF. CDR3 in DNA: TGTGCCAGCAGTTCGGGACGGAACGAGCAGTACTTC.

This clonotype occurred a few times. The rearrangement links TRBV29-1 to TRBJ2-5; tentatively, D is TRBD1 (6 bases). The germline V gene encodes CDR1 SQVTM and CDR2 ANQGSEA. V gave up 4 bases and J gave up 2 bases, with 11 bases separating them. This CDR3 region has 13 residues. The CDR3 sequence is CSVAPTGQETQYF. Here the CDR3 DNA reads TGCAGCGTTGCGCCGACAGGTCAAGAGACCCAGTACTTC.

Regarding this clonotype: Compared with germline, one end of the junction differs, possibly owing to a read error. The rearrangement links TRBV15 to TRBJ1-2, with D hard to call. CDR3 length: 14 amino acids. Germline CDR1 is LNHNV and CDR2 is YYDKDF (reference sequence). The CDR3 region is CATSRDLVDYGYTF. In nucleotides, the CDR3 is TGCGCCACCAGCAGAGATCTGGTTGACTATGGCTACACCTTC.

This clonotype was seen a few times. This rearrangement joins TRBV27 to TRBJ1-5, with unresolved D. The CDR3 contains 16 residues. The germline V gene encodes CDR1 MNHEY and CDR2 SMNVEV (reference sequence). Trimming left V 1 base short and J 0 bases short, with 10 bases between. CDR3: CASSLFPPDSNQPQHF. The CDR3 coding sequence is TGTGCCAGCAGTTTATTTCCGCCGGATAGCAATCAGCCCCAGCATTTT.

The table lists this clonotype with a few counts. CDR3 sequence reads: CASSEGTSDYNEQFF. The CDR3 region has the DNA TGTGCCAGCAGTGAGGGGACTAGCGATTACAATGAGCAGTTCTTC. V is TRBV25-1 and J is TRBJ2-1, with TRBD2 matching 10 bases. Germline CDR1 is MGHDK and CDR2 is SYGVNS. The CDR3 runs 15 residues. Trimming cost V 3 bases and J 4 bases; bases outside gene matches: 3. Complete variable domain (other parts from reference TRBV25-1 and TRBJ2-1): EADIYQTPRYLVIGTGKKITLECSQTMGHDKMYWYQQDPGMELHLIHYSYGVNSTEKGDLSSESTVSRIRTEHFPLTLESARPSHTSQYLCASSEGTSDYNEQFFGPGTRLTVL.